A selection of T cell receptor beta chains follows, all from one sample in a study of blood T cell repertoires in COVID-19. TCRdb's table, derived via immunoSEQ multiplex PCR, lists solely in-frame clones and lacks some. Here the sample spans about 250,000 clones, over 65% being singletons. Sequencing was done on a sample of peripheral blood. The receptors originated from a woman over 75 with acute or convalescent COVID-19. CDR3s include the opening cysteine and the closing phenylalanine or tryptophan. A D gene is named only where the DNA matches it firmly.

CDR3	D	V
CARSTGNIQYF	.	TRBV5-3
CASSPDTSGNTIYF	.	TRBV2
CASTTGGMNTEAFF	TRBD1	TRBV7-8
CASSLGGDSPLHF	.	TRBV5-1
CAIRVGQALDYGYTF	TRBD1	TRBV10-3
CASSHMRGDGETQYF	TRBD2	TRBV3-1/TRBV3-2
CASSEPSSGTQYF	TRBD2	TRBV2
CASSSTRGETQYF	.	TRBV7-3
CATGTEGVKAFF	TRBD1	TRBV12-3/TRBV12-4
CATRGNTEAFF	.	TRBV5-4
CASSGNRGSVTEAFF	TRBD1	TRBV19
CASSPRASGGLDTQYF	TRBD2	TRBV19
CASSTGPGELNIQYF	.	TRBV9
CASSKGQHPSIQYF	TRBD1	TRBV7-8
CASSKLGGSGTDTQYF	.	TRBV21-1
CASSLVGRQSNTGELFF	.	TRBV5-6
CASIEGAGTDTQYF	.	TRBV6-5
CASSPRVAGNQETQYF	TRBD2	TRBV13
CASSLSAGGPAYNEQFF	TRBD2	TRBV11-2
CASSQGGGVSYEQYF	.	TRBV4-2
CASSLGGLGGYGYTF	.	TRBV7-2
CASSPSGQGLGNQPQHF	TRBD1	TRBV5-6
CASSQLGTWQYF	.	TRBV3-1/TRBV3-2
CASSEVAGGLYEQYF	TRBD2	TRBV6-1
CASSLTSGSGETQYF	TRBD2	TRBV5-4
CASSFNSGNEQFF	.	TRBV7-9
CASSFTGRVENQPQHF	.	TRBV2
CASSLGGGNTEAFF	.	TRBV11-2
CASSQGQGNSPLHF	.	TRBV7-9